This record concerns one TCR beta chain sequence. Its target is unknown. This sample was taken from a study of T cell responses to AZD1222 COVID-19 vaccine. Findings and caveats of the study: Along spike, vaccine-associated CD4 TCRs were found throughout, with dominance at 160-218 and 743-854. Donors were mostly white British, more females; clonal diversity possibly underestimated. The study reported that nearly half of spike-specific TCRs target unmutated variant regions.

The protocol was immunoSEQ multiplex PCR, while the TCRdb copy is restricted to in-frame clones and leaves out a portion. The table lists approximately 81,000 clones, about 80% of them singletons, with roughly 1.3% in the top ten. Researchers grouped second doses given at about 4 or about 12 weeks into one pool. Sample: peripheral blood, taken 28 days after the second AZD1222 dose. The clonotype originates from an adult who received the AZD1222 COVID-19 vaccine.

CDR3 in amino acids: CAIGGQYYNSPLHF. CDR3 bases: TGTGCCATCGGGGGACAGTACTATAATTCACCCCTCCACTTT. V usage is TRBV6-5 and J usage is TRBJ1-6; TRBD1 matches 7 bases. The V segment lost 10 bases and the J segment 3 bases; nucleotides outside the gene matches: 6. From germline, CDR1 is MNHEY and CDR2 SVGAGI. The CDR3 totals 14 residues.